This entry lists 17 T cell receptor beta chains sequenced from one sample in a study of T-cell reconstitution after alpha-beta-depleted transplantation in children. Preparation of the TCRbeta library used unique molecular identifiers. TCRdb re-analysed the PCR reads in MiXCR, keeping a single row per CDR3 protein. Counted here are a few hundred thousand distinct CDR3 sequences, over 25% occurring once; the ten biggest clones make up around 36%. This specimen was PBMCs, taken before TCRalphabeta/CD19-depleted stem cell transplant. These receptors came from a boy under two years old with Wiskott-Aldrich syndrome, due to receive a stem cell transplant.

This clonotype came up a few times. The chain combines TRBV10-3 with TRBJ2-2, with TRBD1 as a possible D gene (5 bases). V lost 4 bases and J lost 6, with 9 bases in between. Germline CDR1 is ENHRY and CDR2 is SYGVKD. The CDR3 covers 13 residues. CDR3 amino acids: CAISARASGELFF. The CDR3 DNA is TGTGCCATCAGTGCCAGGGCGTCCGGGGAGCTGTTTTTT.

The V and J genes are TRBV20-1 and TRBJ2-1, with 7 bases aligning to TRBD2. Germline V gene sequence: CDR1 DFQATT, CDR2 SNEGSKA (reference sequence). With 5 bases clipped from V and 4 bases from J, the junction kept 11 bases outside the gene matches. The length of the CDR3 is 15 residues. DNA for the CDR3: TGCAGTGCTGGACGTCGAGCGGGGACGTACAATGAGCAGTTCTTC. It specifies CSAGRRAGTYNEQFF.

The CDR3 here is CSVEEAGRETQYF. For the CDR3, the DNA is TGCAGCGTTGAGGAAGCGGGTCGGGAGACCCAGTACTTC. This chain connects TRBV29-1 to TRBJ2-5; D possibly corresponds to TRBD2 (6 bases). There are 13 residues in the CDR3. Trimming stripped 3 bases from V and 5 bases from J, with 13 bases between. The germline CDR1 and CDR2 sequences are SQVTM and ANQGSEA. Full variable domain (missing parts from reference TRBV29-1 and TRBJ2-5): SAVISQKPSRDICQRGTSLTIQCQVDSQVTMMFWYRQQPGQSLTLIATANQGSEATYESGFVIDKFPISRPNLTFSTLTVSNMSPEDSSIYLCSVEEAGRETQYFGPGTRLLVL.

This clonotype was detected only a few times. This chain links TRBV10-2 with TRBJ2-1; 14 bases match TRBD2. The CDR3 extends over 18 amino acids. V shed 6 bases and J 0 bases; nucleotides not matched to a gene: 7. Germline V gives CDR1 WSHSY, CDR2 SAAADI. DNA for the CDR3: TGCGCCAGCAGGGGACTAGCGGGAGTCTTAAGCTCCTACAATGAGCAGTTCTTC. Translated, it gives CASRGLAGVLSSYNEQFF.

The rearrangement joins TRBV20-1 to TRBJ1-2; TRBD1 matches 8 bases. The J segment lost 4 bases and the V segment lost 6 bases, leaving 16 bases of the junction unmatched. The CDR3 contains 16 residues. Looked up from germline, CDR1 is DFQATT and CDR2 is SNEGSKA (reference sequence). CDR3 DNA: TGCAGTGCCGACACCAAGTCAGGGGGCTCCGGCTATGGCTACACCTTC. It encodes CSADTKSGGSGYGYTF.

This chain uses TRBV10-3 with TRBJ2-7; D is perhaps TRBD1 (6 bases). CDR3 length equals 14 residues. Germline V gene data show CDR1 as ENHRY and CDR2 as SYGVKD. With 2 bases removed from V and 3 bases from J, the gap between germline ends came to 11 bases. CDR3 in amino acids: CAISEMPGDYEQYF. The CDR3 DNA reads TGTGCCATCAGTGAGATGCCAGGGGACTACGAGCAGTACTTC.

The sample holds a few counts of this clonotype. The chain recombines TRBV5-1 with TRBJ2-5; D is unclear. The ends were cut back, 5 bases at V and 1 base at J, with 12 bases in the middle. The CDR3 length is 14 residues. The germline V gene encodes CDR1 SGHRS and CDR2 YFSETQ. In nucleotides, the CDR3 is TGCGCCAGCAGGACCCAAGGTTCCCAAGAGACCCAGTACTTC. Protein product: CASRTQGSQETQYF.

The J gene is TRBJ1-1, the V gene TRBV5-1; TRBD1 aligns across 12 bases. CDR1 SGHRS and CDR2 YFSETQ come from the germline V gene. This CDR3 has 15 amino acids. Trimming took 4 bases from V and 8 from J; bases not matched to a gene: 9. The CDR3 is CASSAGTGGLPEAFF. The DNA for the CDR3 is TGCGCCAGCAGCGCCGGGACAGGGGGCCTTCCGGAAGCTTTCTTT.

This clonotype was observed a handful of times. The genes are TRBV28 and TRBJ1-5; 8 bases agree with TRBD1. The CDR3 sequence is 20 residues long. V trimming: 2 bases; J trimming: 0 bases; junction bases outside the gene matches: 15. From germline, CDR1 is MDHEN and CDR2 SYDVKM. The CDR3 nucleotides are TGTGCCAGCAGTTTACCGAAACCGGGACAGGCTTCCTATAGCAATCAGCCCCAGCATTTT. Translation: CASSLPKPGQASYSNQPQHF.

This clonotype was seen only a few times. The rearrangement joins TRBV7-6 to TRBJ2-3, with 7 bases matching TRBD1. J was trimmed by 0 bases and V by 2 bases; bases with no gene match: 23. Germline V gene data show CDR1 as SGHVS and CDR2 as FNYEAQ. CDR3 length equals 22 residues. The CDR3 loop reads CASSLRSLEEQGRSSSTDTQYF. For the CDR3, the DNA is TGTGCCAGCAGCTTAAGATCTTTGGAAGAACAGGGGCGATCCTCTAGCACAGATACGCAGTATTTT.

The V call is TRBV6-1, the J call TRBJ1-2; 8 positions agree with TRBD1. Per germline, CDR1 MNHNS and CDR2 SASEGT. The CDR3 totals 14 residues. CDR3 sequence: CATGYRGTNYGYTF. DNA for the CDR3: TGTGCGACCGGCTACAGGGGGACTAACTATGGCTACACCTTC.

The V and J genes are TRBV5-1 and TRBJ2-5; D not certain. This CDR3 region has 12 residues. Trimming cost V 6 bases and J 5 bases, with 11 bases left between them. Germline loops: CDR1 SGHRS, CDR2 YFSETQ. The CDR3 protein is CASTAYRETQYF. The CDR3 nucleotides read TGCGCCAGCACGGCCTATCGGGAGACCCAGTACTTC. The full variable domain, rest sourced from reference TRBV5-1 and TRBJ2-5, is KAGVTQTPRYLIKTRGQQVTLSCSPISGHRSVSWYQQTPGQGLQFLFEYFSETQRNKGNFPGRFSGRQFSNSRSEMNVSTLELGDSALYLCASTAYRETQYFGPGTRLLVL.

The chain employs TRBV5-1 and TRBJ2-1; TRBD2 aligns across 9 bases. Per the germline V gene, CDR1 is SGHRS and CDR2 is YFSETQ. J was trimmed by 5 bases and V by 2 bases; bases with no gene match: 11. The CDR3 extends over 17 amino acids. The chain's CDR3 is CASSFPRISGRNNEQFF. The CDR3 bases are TGCGCCAGCAGCTTTCCCCGAATTAGCGGGAGAAACAATGAGCAGTTCTTC.

This chain connects TRBV3-1 to TRBJ2-1; no clear D. The CDR3 sequence is 14 residues long. Germline V gene sequence: CDR1 LGHDT, CDR2 YNNKEL (reference sequence). V lost 1 base and J lost 9, with 13 bases in between. The CDR3 is CASSQAPGFTEQFF. CDR3 DNA sequence: TGTGCCAGCAGCCAAGCTCCAGGTTTCACTGAGCAGTTCTTC.

This clonotype was picked up a small number of times. This chain uses TRBV29-1 with TRBJ2-1; TRBD2 matches at 10 bases. Looked up from germline, CDR1 is SQVTM and CDR2 is ANQGSEA. There are 16 residues in the CDR3. J gave up 8 bases and V 7 bases, and 17 bases lay outside the gene matches. The CDR3 here is CSGRLRKAGGPDEQFF. CDR3 nucleotide sequence: TGCAGCGGCCGACTTCGGAAAGCGGGAGGGCCTGATGAGCAGTTCTTC.

This clonotype was counted between two and nine times. The V call is TRBV5-1, the J call TRBJ2-5; unclear D gene. CDR1 is SGHRS, CDR2 YFSETQ, per germline. V was clipped by 0 bases and J by 2 bases, with 11 bases between them. The CDR3 length is 15 residues. The CDR3: CASSLVPGRQETQYF. CDR3 DNA: TGCGCCAGCAGCTTGGTTCCGGGTCGACAAGAGACCCAGTACTTC.

The CDR3 here is CASSPRLAGLGDNEQFF. The DNA for the CDR3 is TGTGCCAGCAGCCCACGACTAGCGGGACTCGGCGACAATGAGCAGTTCTTC. The rearrangement uses TRBV9 and TRBJ2-1; 11 bases align to TRBD2. V lost 4 bases to trimming and J lost 5 bases; unmatched junction nucleotides: 11. This CDR3 spans 17 amino acids. Germline lookup yields CDR1 SGDLS and CDR2 YYNGEE.